This T cell receptor beta chain was obtained from a study of shared clonotypes between healthy human individuals. The overall study: Researchers assigned three CD4 naive, three CD4 memory, two CD8 naive and one CD8 memory plate to each donor.

Study-wide results and limits: Some naive CD4 clonotypes, around 5%, turned up in common across four donors. A limitation of the genetic and exposure-history diversity represented arose from few donors.

Notes on this clone: Its antigen is not identified.

The repertoire was sequenced with immunoSEQ multiplex PCR; TCRdb's copy has only in-frame clones and lacks some. The table has nearly 600,000 clones, over 95% seen once. Terminally differentiated effector memory CD45RA+ cells were excluded by CCR7 positive selection of CD45RO-negative cells. Donors, without exception, were Caucasian adults residing in Nashville, Tennessee. The TCR originated in a woman aged 25-40 years in good health. Sequencing used naive CD8+ T cells sorted from blood.

CDR3 in amino acids: CASNEGAGGFTDTQYF. The CDR3 nucleotides read TGTGCCAGCAATGAGGGAGCGGGAGGGTTCACAGATACGCAGTATTTT. J is TRBJ2-3 and V is TRBV28; the match to TRBD2 covers 10 bases. In germline, CDR1 is MDHEN, CDR2 SYDVKM. The V and J ends lost 7 bases and 2 bases, in that order; junction bases with no gene match: 9. This CDR3 is built from 16 residues.